Sequencing of this T cell receptor beta chain was carried out in a study of shared clonotypes between healthy human individuals. Findings of the study overall: Donors were few, which limited the genetic and exposure-history diversity represented. Non-shared clonotypes had lower generation probabilities than clonotypes shared by all four sorted-subset donors.

This CDR3 is 16 amino acids long. The V gene lost 4 bases and the J gene lost 0 bases, with 16 bases spanning the gap. Germline V gene lookup returns CDR1 SGHDN and CDR2 FVKESK. As for this clone: Antigen unknown.

Libraries were prepared by immunoSEQ multiplex PCR; TCRdb keeps only in-frame clonotypes and omits some of them. The sample lists over a million clones; 95% to 97% were seen once. The rearrangement joins TRBV14 to TRBJ2-7; D may be TRBD1 or TRBD2 (5 bases each). This TCR derives from a man aged 25-45 years in good health. Sequences were obtained from naive CD4+ T cells sorted from blood. Subset: CD45RA+ positively selected. Here the CDR3 reads CASSRGIRGSSYEQYF. DNA of the CDR3: TGTGCCAGCAGCCGGGGCATAAGAGGGAGCTCCTACGAGCAGTACTTC.